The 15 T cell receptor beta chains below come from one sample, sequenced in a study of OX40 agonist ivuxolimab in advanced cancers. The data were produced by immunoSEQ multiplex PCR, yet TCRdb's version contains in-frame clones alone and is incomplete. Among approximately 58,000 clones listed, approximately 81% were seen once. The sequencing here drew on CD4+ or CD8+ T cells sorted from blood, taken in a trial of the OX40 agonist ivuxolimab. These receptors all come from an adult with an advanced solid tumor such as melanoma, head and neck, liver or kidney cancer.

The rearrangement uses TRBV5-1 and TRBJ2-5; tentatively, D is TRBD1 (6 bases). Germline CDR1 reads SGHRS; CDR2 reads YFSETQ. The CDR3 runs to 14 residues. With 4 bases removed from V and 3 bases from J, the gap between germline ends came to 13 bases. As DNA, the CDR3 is TGCGCCAGCAGCGTAACAGGGTCGGAAGAGACCCAGTACTTC. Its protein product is CASSVTGSEETQYF.

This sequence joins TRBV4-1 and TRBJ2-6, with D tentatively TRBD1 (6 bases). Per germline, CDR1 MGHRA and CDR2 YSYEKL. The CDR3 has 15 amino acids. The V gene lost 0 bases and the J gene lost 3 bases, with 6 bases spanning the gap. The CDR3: CASSQDRGGANVLTF. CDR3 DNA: TGCGCCAGCAGCCAAGACAGGGGTGGGGCCAACGTCCTGACTTTC.

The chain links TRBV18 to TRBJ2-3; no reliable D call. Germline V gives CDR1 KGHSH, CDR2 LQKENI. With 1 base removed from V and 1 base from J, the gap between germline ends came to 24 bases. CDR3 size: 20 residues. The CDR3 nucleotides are TGTGCCAGCTCACCACGTCGGCCTACCTTGGGTTTACTTCGCACAGATACGCAGTATTTT. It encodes CASSPRRPTLGLLRTDTQYF.

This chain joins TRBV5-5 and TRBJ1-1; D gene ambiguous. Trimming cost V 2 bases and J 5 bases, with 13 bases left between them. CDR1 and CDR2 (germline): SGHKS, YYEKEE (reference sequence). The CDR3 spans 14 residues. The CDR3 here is CASSLARLSTEAFF. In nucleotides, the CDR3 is TGTGCCAGCAGCTTAGCCAGGTTAAGTACTGAAGCTTTCTTT. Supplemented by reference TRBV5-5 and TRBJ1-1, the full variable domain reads DAGVTQSPTHLIKTRGQQVTLRCSPISGHKSVSWYQQVLGQGPQFIFQYYEKEERGRGNFPDRFSARQFPNYSSELNVNALLLGDSALYLCASSLARLSTEAFFGQGTRLTVV.

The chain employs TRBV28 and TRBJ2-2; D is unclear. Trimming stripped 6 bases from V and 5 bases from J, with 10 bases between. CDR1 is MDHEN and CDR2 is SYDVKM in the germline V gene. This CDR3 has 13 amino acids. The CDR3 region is CASSSLGTGELFF. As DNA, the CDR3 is TGTGCCAGCAGCTCCTTGGGGACCGGGGAGCTGTTTTTT.

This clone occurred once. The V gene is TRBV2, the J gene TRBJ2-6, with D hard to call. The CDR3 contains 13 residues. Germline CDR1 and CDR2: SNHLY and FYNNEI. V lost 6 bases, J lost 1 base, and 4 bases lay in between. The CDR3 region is CASSQSGANVLTF. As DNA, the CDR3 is TGTGCCAGCAGCCAATCTGGGGCCAACGTCCTGACTTTC.

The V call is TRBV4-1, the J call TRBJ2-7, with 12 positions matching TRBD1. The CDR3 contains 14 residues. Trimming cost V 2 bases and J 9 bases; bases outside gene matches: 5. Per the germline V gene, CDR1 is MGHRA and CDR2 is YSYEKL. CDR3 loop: CASSQPGQGAGQYF. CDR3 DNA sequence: TGCGCCAGCAGCCAACCGGGACAGGGGGCCGGGCAGTACTTC.

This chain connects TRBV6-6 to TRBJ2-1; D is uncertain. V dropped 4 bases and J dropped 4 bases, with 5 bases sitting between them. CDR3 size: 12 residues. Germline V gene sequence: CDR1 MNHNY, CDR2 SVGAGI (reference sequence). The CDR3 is CASSLAYNEQFF. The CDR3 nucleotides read TGTGCCAGCAGTTTAGCTTACAATGAGCAGTTCTTC.

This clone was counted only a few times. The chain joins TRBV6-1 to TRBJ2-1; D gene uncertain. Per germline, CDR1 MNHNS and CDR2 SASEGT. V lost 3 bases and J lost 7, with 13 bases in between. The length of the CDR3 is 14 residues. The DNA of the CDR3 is TGTGCCAGCAGTGATCTAAGCTGGACGAATGAGCAGTTCTTC. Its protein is CASSDLSWTNEQFF.

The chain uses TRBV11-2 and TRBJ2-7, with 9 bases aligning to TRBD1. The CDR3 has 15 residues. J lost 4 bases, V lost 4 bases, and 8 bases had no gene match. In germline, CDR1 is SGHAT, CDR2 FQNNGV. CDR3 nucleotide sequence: TGTGCCAGCAGCTACACACAGGGGGCGAGGTACGAGCAGTACTTC. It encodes CASSYTQGARYEQYF. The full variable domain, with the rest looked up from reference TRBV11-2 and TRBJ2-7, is EAGVAQSPRYKIIEKRQSVAFWCNPISGHATLYWYQQILGQGPKLLIQFQNNGVVDDSQLPKDRFSAERLKGVDSTLKIQPAKLEDSAVYLCASSYTQGARYEQYFGPGTRLTVT.

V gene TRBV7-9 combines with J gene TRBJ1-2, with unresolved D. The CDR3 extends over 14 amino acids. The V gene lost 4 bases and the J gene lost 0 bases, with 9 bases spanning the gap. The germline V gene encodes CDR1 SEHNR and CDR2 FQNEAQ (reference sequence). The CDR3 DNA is TGTGCCAGCAGCTCGGACTTAACTAACTATGGCTACACCTTC. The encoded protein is CASSSDLTNYGYTF.

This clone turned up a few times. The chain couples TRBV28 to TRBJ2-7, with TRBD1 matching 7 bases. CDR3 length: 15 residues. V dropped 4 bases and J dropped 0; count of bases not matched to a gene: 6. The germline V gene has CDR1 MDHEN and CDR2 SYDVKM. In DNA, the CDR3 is TGTGCCAGCAGTTCCTACAGGGGACCCTCCTACGAGCAGTACTTC. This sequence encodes CASSSYRGPSYEQYF.

CDR3 protein: CASSLAAGEYNEQFF. CDR3 nucleotides: TGTGCCAGCAGCTTAGCGGCGGGAGAATACAATGAGCAGTTCTTC. The rearrangement links TRBV11-3 to TRBJ2-1; 7 nucleotides align to TRBD2. V was pared by 1 base and J by 4 bases, with 4 bases of the junction left unmatched. This CDR3 is built from 15 residues. Germline V lookup: CDR1 SGHNT, CDR2 YENEEA.

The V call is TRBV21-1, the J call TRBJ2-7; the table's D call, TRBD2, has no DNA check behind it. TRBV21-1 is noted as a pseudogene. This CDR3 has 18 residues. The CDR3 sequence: CASSKDQGLAGGSYEQYF. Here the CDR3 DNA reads TGTGCCAGCAGCAAAGATCAAGGACTAGCGGGAGGTTCCTACGAGCAGTACTTC.

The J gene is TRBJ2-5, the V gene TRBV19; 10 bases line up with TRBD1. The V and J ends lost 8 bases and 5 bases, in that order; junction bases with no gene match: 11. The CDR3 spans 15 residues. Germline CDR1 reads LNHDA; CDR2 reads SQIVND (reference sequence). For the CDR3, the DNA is TGTGCCAGTTCCCAGGGGACAGGGGCGCGGGAGACCCAGTACTTC. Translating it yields CASSQGTGARETQYF.